This T cell receptor beta chain emerged from a study of blood T cell repertoires in COVID-19. This clone was observed a single time. In the study's own analysis: Counts of nucleated cells, estimated from reference gene primer amplification, were obtained. This table comes from immunoSEQ multiplex PCR, and its TCRdb copy is limited to in-frame clones, with some not included. V and J calls plus clone size are reproduced from that table; the DNA served to infer D and trimming. This table holds about 110,000 clones, 70% to 90% found once. Sample: peripheral blood. The TCR sequence derives from a man aged 35 to 55 with acute or convalescent COVID-19.

CDR3 sequence (DNA): TGCGCCAGCAGGGAAGGGGGCAGCAATCAGCCCCAGCATTTT. Translating gives CASREGGSNQPQHF. The chain carries TRBV10-2 and TRBJ1-5, with 7 nucleotides matching TRBD1. The ends lost 6 bases at V and 1 base at J; junction bases unmatched: 3. The CDR3 extends over 14 amino acids. CDR1 and CDR2 from the germline V gene are WSHSY and SAAADI.